This T cell receptor beta chain was sequenced in a study of T cells in localized non-small cell lung cancer. Assay: immunoSEQ multiplex PCR; the TCRdb copy retains only in-frame clones and omits some. The sample carries more than 20,000 clones, approximately 87% recorded once. The TCR originated in a woman between 35 and 75 years old with stage II squamous cell lung carcinoma. The sequenced sample was PBMCs, obtained before any cancer treatment.

CDR3 DNA sequence: TGTGCCTGGTGCCGTTCTAGCAATCAGCCCCAGCATTTT. It is translated as CAWCRSSNQPQHF. This chain joins TRBV30 and TRBJ1-5, with D hard to call. Per germline, CDR1 GTSNPN and CDR2 SVGIG (reference sequence). There are 13 residues in the CDR3. V shed 5 bases and J shed 0 bases, with 8 bases lying between them.